This TCR beta chain was profiled in a study of T cell changes during pregnancy in multiple sclerosis. V lost 5 bases, J lost 4 bases, and 10 bases stayed unmatched. Germline-derived CDR1 and CDR2 are SGHAT and FQNNGV. There are 15 residues in the CDR3. The data were produced by immunoSEQ multiplex PCR, yet TCRdb's version contains in-frame clones alone and is incomplete. The profile covers 60,000 to 65,000 clones, with 80% to 95% appearing a single time and 1.4% taken by the ten largest. This receptor was identified in a female donor with multiple sclerosis, enrolled in a pregnancy study. This rearrangement joins TRBV11-2 to TRBJ2-5, with 7 nucleotides matching TRBD1. The material was peripheral blood, obtained in the second trimester of pregnancy. The CDR3 spells CASSRTGVPRETQYF. The DNA for the CDR3 is TGTGCCAGCAGCCGCACAGGGGTCCCCCGAGAGACCCAGTACTTC.